Listed here is a single T cell receptor beta chain. Autoimmune disease history or systemic immunosuppression led to patients being barred. Deletions cut 8 bases from V and 1 base from J, with 2 bases between. Per the germline V gene, CDR1 is LNHDA and CDR2 is SQIVND (reference sequence). The CDR3 covers 11 residues. The data stem from a study of OX40 agonist ivuxolimab in advanced cancers. Only in-frame clones appear in the TCRdb table, and some are missing; sequencing was by immunoSEQ multiplex PCR. This sample carries around 66,000 clones, about four fifths of them seen once, and the ten largest clones take approximately 4.8%.

This TCR came from an adult with an advanced solid tumor such as melanoma, head and neck, liver or kidney cancer. Sequencing was performed on CD4+ or CD8+ T cells sorted from blood, taken in a trial of the OX40 agonist ivuxolimab. The chain is built from TRBV19 and TRBJ2-2, with D unresolved. CDR3 loop: CASGNTGELFF. The CDR3 DNA sequence: TGTGCCAGTGGGAACACCGGGGAGCTGTTTTTT. Complete variable domain (other parts from reference TRBV19 and TRBJ2-2): DGGITQSPKYLFRKEGQNVTLSCEQNLNHDAMYWYRQDPGQGLRLIYYSQIVNDFQKGDIAEGYSVSREKKESFPLTVTSAQKNPTAFYLCASGNTGELFFGEGSRLTVL.